This is a list of T cell receptor beta chains from one sample in a study of regulatory T cells in long-lasting Graves disease. From the multiplex PCR reads, TCRdb called clonotypes with MiXCR, one entry per CDR3 protein. This sample has roughly 530,000 distinct CDR3 sequences; 15% to 20% occur once, and the top ten carry roughly 25%. These data were also filed under a second study, of T cells in Graves' hyperthyroidism and ophthalmopathy.

Material: peripheral blood mononuclear cells (PBMCs), obtained at new diagnosis, from a patient treated with antithyroid drugs. These receptor sequences come from a woman aged 35-65 years with Graves disease. Both conserved end residues are part of each CDR3. D genes are given only for firm matches. For some rows the clone size is stated as once, few or many, or as a class when expanded; others skip it.

v_gene	d_gene	abundance	j_gene	CDR3aa	CDR3nt
TRBV15	TRBD1	NA	TRBJ1-2	CATSRDRTGGDGYTF	TGTGCCACCAGCAGAGATAGGACAGGGGGCGATGGCTACACCTTC
TRBV11-2	NA	NA	TRBJ2-5	CAGSLVGETQYF	TGTGCCGGCAGCTTAGTTGGCGAGACCCAGTACTTC
TRBV7-3	TRBD1	few	TRBJ2-1	CASSPEPGQANEQFF	TGTGCCAGCAGCCCCGAGCCGGGACAGGCCAATGAGCAGTTCTTC
TRBV6-1	NA	few	TRBJ1-6	CASRPPRNPSYNSPLHF	TGTGCCAGCAGACCCCCAAGAAACCCCTCCTATAATTCACCCCTCCACTTT
TRBV6-1	TRBD2	few	TRBJ2-3	CASSEGSGVLKGDTQYF	TGTGCCAGCAGTGAAGGGAGCGGGGTACTAAAGGGGGATACGCAGTATTTT
TRBV3-1	NA	many	TRBJ2-7	CASSQDGGAYEQYF	TGTGCCAGCAGCCAAGACGGGGGAGCCTACGAGCAGTACTTC
TRBV7-2	NA	NA	TRBJ2-3	CASSSPRGGVTDTQYF	TGTGCCAGCAGCTCCCCGAGGGGGGGGGTCACAGATACGCAGTATTTT
TRBV19	NA	NA	TRBJ2-7	CASSIDSSYEQYF	TGTGCCAGTAGTATAGACAGTTCCTACGAGCAGTACTTC
TRBV28	TRBD1	NA	TRBJ2-7	CASSYATGASYEQYF	TGTGCCAGCAGTTACGCGACAGGGGCCTCCTACGAGCAGTACTTC
TRBV2	TRBD1	NA	TRBJ2-5	CATKKFQGVRETQYF	TGTGCCACCAAGAAGTTCCAGGGGGTGCGGGAGACCCAGTACTTC
TRBV2	NA	many	TRBJ2-3	CASSGASADTQYF	TGTGCCAGCAGTGGAGCTAGCGCAGATACGCAGTATTTT
TRBV19	TRBD1	NA	TRBJ1-1	CASRATGARAEAFF	TGTGCCAGTAGGGCTACAGGGGCCCGGGCTGAAGCTTTCTTT
TRBV24-1	TRBD1	few	TRBJ1-4	CATSDSPNRGKLFF	TGTGCCACCAGTGATTCCCCAAACAGGGGAAAACTGTTTTTT
TRBV3-1	NA	NA	TRBJ1-2	CASSQGEVNNYGYTF	TGTGCCAGCAGCCAGGGGGAAGTCAATAACTATGGCTACACCTTC
TRBV7-2	NA	NA	TRBJ2-5	CASSLSTGYSQTQYF	TGTGCCAGCAGCTTGTCGACAGGCTATAGTCAGACCCAGTACTTC
TRBV6-2/TRBV6-3	NA	many	TRBJ1-1	CASSYSFGNTEAFF	TGTGCCAGCAGTTACTCTTTTGGGAACACTGAAGCTTTCTTT
TRBV24-1	NA	NA	TRBJ2-1	CATSDRPTNEQFF	TGTGCCACCAGTGATCGCCCCACCAATGAGCAGTTCTTC
TRBV5-1	NA	NA	TRBJ1-1	CASGEGTEAFF	TGCGCCAGCGGAGAAGGGACTGAAGCTTTCTTT
TRBV5-4	NA	NA	TRBJ2-4	CASSSPRGAKNIQYF	TGTGCCAGCAGCTCCCCCAGGGGGGCGAAAAACATTCAGTACTTC
TRBV20-1	NA	NA	TRBJ2-1	CSARDISSYNEQFF	TGCAGTGCTAGAGATATAAGTTCCTACAATGAGCAGTTCTTC
TRBV18	NA	NA	TRBJ1-3	CASSPDTSGNTTYF	TGTGCCAGCTCACCTGACACCTCTGGAAACACCACATATTTT
TRBV27	NA	many	TRBJ1-2	CASTKTGSYGYTF	TGTGCCAGCACCAAGACAGGATCCTATGGCTACACCTTC
TRBV24-1	NA	many	TRBJ1-1	CATSVGAGTEAFF	TGTGCCACCAGTGTTGGGGCTGGCACTGAAGCTTTCTTT
TRBV7-2	NA	many	TRBJ2-3	CASSLEQGSTDTQYF	TGTGCCAGCAGCTTAGAGCAGGGAAGCACAGATACGCAGTATTTT
TRBV5-1	NA	many	TRBJ2-4	CASSLGDGENIQYF	TGCGCCAGCAGCTTGGGGGACGGAGAAAACATTCAGTACTTC
TRBV2	TRBD1	NA	TRBJ1-6	CASKGGTGLLPLHF	TGTGCCAGCAAGGGGGGGACAGGGCTCCTACCCCTCCACTTT
TRBV5-1	NA	NA	TRBJ2-3	CASSLSLSTDTQYF	TGCGCCAGCAGCTTGAGTCTGAGCACAGATACGCAGTATTTT
TRBV2	NA	NA	TRBJ1-1	CAARGEGTEAFF	TGTGCCGCGCGGGGGGAGGGCACTGAAGCTTTCTTT
TRBV20-1	TRBD2	NA	TRBJ2-1	CSARGPATSDYNEQFF	TGCAGTGCTAGAGGGCCCGCGACTAGCGACTACAATGAGCAGTTCTTC
TRBV11-2	NA	many	TRBJ1-5	CASSLDLGTYQPQHF	TGTGCCAGCAGCTTAGATCTTGGGACATATCAGCCCCAGCATTTT
TRBV6-6	NA	NA	TRBJ2-2	CASSYSAGSTGELFF	TGTGCCAGCAGTTACTCGGCGGGGAGCACCGGGGAGCTGTTTTTT
TRBV20-1	NA	many	TRBJ2-7	CSAREIGGGDEQYF	TGCAGTGCTAGAGAAATAGGGGGCGGGGATGAGCAGTACTTC
TRBV4-1	TRBD1	NA	TRBJ1-4	CASSRPSARGLYEKLFF	TGCGCCAGCAGCCGCCCGTCGGCCAGGGGGCTTTATGAAAAACTGTTTTTT
TRBV5-5	NA	many	TRBJ1-1	CASSLAGQNTEAFF	TGTGCCAGCAGCTTAGCGGGACAGAACACTGAAGCTTTCTTT
TRBV6-2/TRBV6-3	TRBD2	few	TRBJ2-1	CASSYSLTSGYNEQFF	TGTGCCAGCAGTTACTCGCTTACTAGCGGGTACAATGAGCAGTTCTTC
TRBV5-1	NA	NA	TRBJ2-1	CASSLVSSVFNEQFF	TGCGCCAGCAGCTTGGTCTCCTCAGTATTCAATGAGCAGTTCTTC
TRBV7-3	NA	few	TRBJ2-2	CASSPSGPNTGELFF	TGTGCCAGCAGCCCGTCGGGGCCGAACACCGGGGAGCTGTTTTTT
TRBV12-3/TRBV12-4	NA	many	TRBJ2-1	CASSDRRSSYNEQFF	TGTGCCAGCAGTGACAGACGGAGCTCCTACAATGAGCAGTTCTTC
TRBV27	NA	many	TRBJ1-6	CASSFDKYNSPLHF	TGTGCCAGCAGTTTCGACAAGTATAATTCACCCCTCCACTTT
TRBV27	NA	few	TRBJ2-5	CASSRVAEETQYF	TGTGCCAGCAGCCGAGTAGCGGAAGAGACCCAGTACTTC
TRBV28	NA	many	TRBJ1-1	CATVHGGGVTEAFF	TGTGCCACCGTACATGGGGGCGGTGTAACTGAAGCTTTCTTT
TRBV2	NA	many	TRBJ1-5	CASSDQGGSNQPQHF	TGTGCCAGCAGTGATCAGGGTGGTAGCAATCAGCCCCAGCATTTT
TRBV29-1	TRBD2	many	TRBJ2-7	CSALVGGNSYEQYF	TGCAGCGCGCTAGTCGGGGGGAACTCCTACGAGCAGTACTTC
TRBV18	NA	many	TRBJ1-2	CASSPPLGRGYGYTF	TGTGCCAGCTCACCCCCATTAGGCCGCGGCTATGGCTACACCTTC
TRBV9	NA	NA	TRBJ2-3	CASTPGLRSTDTQYF	TGTGCCAGCACCCCCGGGCTACGGAGCACAGATACGCAGTATTTT
TRBV15	NA	NA	TRBJ2-3	CATSRVGTLSTDTQYF	TGTGCCACCAGCAGAGTTGGTACACTTAGCACAGATACGCAGTATTTT
TRBV6-1	NA	many	TRBJ1-5	CASSESAVYGNQPQHF	TGTGCCAGCAGTGAATCAGCGGTTTACGGCAATCAGCCCCAGCATTTT
TRBV5-8	NA	few	TRBJ1-2	CASSFSGGYTF	TGTGCCAGCAGCTTCAGTGGGGGCTACACCTTC